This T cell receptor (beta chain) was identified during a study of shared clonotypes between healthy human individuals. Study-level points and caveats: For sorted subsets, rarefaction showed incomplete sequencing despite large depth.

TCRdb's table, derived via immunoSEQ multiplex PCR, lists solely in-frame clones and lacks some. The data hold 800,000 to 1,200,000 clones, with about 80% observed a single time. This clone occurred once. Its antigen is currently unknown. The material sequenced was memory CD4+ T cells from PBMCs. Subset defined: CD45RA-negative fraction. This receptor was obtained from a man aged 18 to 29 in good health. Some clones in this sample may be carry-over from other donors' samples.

DNA for the CDR3: TGCGCCAGCAGCCAGGCGACAGGGTCCGGAAACACCATATATTTT. Translating gives CASSQATGSGNTIYF. The chain carries TRBV4-1 and TRBJ1-3; 7 positions match TRBD1. The trim removed 3 bases at V and 4 bases at J, leaving 6 bases unmatched. Germline V CDR1 and CDR2: MGHRA, YSYEKL. The length of the CDR3 is 15 residues.